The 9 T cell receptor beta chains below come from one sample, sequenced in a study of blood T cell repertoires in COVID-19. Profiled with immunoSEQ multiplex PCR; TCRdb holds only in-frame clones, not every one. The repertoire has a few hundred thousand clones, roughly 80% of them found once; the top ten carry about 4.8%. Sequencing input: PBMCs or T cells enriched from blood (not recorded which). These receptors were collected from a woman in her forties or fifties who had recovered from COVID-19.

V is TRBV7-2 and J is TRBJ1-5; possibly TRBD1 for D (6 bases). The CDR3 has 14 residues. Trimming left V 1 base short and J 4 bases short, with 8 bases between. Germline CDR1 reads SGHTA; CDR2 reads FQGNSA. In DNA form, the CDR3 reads TGTGCCAGCAGCTTAGGGGGGCTTAATCAGCCCCAGCATTTT. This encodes CASSLGGLNQPQHF.

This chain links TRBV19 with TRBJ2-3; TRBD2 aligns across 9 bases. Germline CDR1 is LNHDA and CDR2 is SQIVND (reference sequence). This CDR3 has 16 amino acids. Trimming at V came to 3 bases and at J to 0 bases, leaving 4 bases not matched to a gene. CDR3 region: CASSISAGGSTDTQYF. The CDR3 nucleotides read TGTGCCAGTAGTATTTCAGCGGGGGGCAGCACAGATACGCAGTATTTT.

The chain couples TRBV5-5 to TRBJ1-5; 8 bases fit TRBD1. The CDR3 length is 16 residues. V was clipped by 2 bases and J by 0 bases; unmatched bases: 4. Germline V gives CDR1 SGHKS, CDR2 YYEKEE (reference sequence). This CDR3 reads CASSLTGGDSNQPQHF. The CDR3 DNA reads TGTGCCAGCAGCTTAACAGGGGGGGATAGCAATCAGCCCCAGCATTTT.

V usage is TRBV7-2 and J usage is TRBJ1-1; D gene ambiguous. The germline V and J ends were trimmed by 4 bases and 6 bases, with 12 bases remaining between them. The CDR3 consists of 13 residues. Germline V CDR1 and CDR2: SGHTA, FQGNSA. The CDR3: CASSSVPESEAFF. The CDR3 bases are TGTGCCAGCAGCTCAGTCCCGGAGTCTGAAGCTTTCTTT.

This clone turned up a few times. CDR3: CASSPQGVGYEQYF. CDR3 DNA: TGTGCCAGCTCACCACAGGGGGTTGGCTACGAGCAGTACTTC. The V call is TRBV18, the J call TRBJ2-7, with D possibly matching TRBD1 (6 bases). CDR3 length equals 14 residues. Deletions cut 1 base from V and 3 bases from J, with 10 bases between. The V gene's germline CDR1 is KGHSH and CDR2 LQKENI.

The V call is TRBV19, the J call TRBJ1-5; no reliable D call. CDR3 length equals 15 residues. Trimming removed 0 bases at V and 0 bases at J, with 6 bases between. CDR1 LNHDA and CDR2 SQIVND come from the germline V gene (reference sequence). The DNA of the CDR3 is TGTGCCAGTAGTATAGAACAGTATAGCAATCAGCCCCAGCATTTT. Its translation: CASSIEQYSNQPQHF.

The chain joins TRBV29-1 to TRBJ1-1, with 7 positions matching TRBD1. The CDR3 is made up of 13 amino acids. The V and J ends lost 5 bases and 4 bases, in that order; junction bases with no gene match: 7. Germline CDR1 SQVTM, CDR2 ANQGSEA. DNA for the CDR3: TGCAGCGTTACACAGGGGATGGGCACTGAAGCTTTCTTT. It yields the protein CSVTQGMGTEAFF. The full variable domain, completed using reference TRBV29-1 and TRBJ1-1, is SAVISQKPSRDICQRGTSLTIQCQVDSQVTMMFWYRQQPGQSLTLIATANQGSEATYESGFVIDKFPISRPNLTFSTLTVSNMSPEDSSIYLCSVTQGMGTEAFFGQGTRLTVV.

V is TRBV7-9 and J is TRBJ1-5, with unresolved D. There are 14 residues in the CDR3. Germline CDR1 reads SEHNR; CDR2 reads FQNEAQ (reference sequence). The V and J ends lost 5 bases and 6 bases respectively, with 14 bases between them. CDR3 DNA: TGTGCCAGCAGCCCTCCCGGGGTACGTCAGCCCCAGCATTTT. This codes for CASSPPGVRQPQHF.

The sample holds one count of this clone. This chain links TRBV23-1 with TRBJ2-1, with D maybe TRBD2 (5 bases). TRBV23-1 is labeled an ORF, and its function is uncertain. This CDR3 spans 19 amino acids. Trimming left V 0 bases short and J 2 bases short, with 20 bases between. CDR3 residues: CASSQSKRPKLGPYNEQFF. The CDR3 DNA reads TGCGCCAGCAGTCAATCCAAGCGCCCTAAACTAGGACCCTACAATGAGCAGTTCTTC.